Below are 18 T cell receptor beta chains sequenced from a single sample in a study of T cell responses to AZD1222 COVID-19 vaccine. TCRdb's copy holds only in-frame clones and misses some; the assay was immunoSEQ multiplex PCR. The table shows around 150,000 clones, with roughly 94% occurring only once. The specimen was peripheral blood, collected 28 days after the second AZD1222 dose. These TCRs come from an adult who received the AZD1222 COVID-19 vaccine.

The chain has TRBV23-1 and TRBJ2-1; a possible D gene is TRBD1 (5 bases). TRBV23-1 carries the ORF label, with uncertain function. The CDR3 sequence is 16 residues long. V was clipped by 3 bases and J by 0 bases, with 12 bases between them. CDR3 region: CASSHQDSNSYNEQFF. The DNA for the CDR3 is TGCGCCAGCAGTCACCAAGACAGCAACTCCTACAATGAGCAGTTCTTC.

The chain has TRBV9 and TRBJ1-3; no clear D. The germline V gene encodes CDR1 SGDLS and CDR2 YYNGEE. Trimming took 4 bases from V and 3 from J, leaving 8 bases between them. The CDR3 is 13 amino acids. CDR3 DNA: TGTGCCAGCAGCTCCAACGATGGAAACACCATATATTTT. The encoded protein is CASSSNDGNTIYF.

The CDR3, as DNA: TGTGCCAGCAGCGCTAAAGTTGAAGCTTTCTTT. Its protein is CASSAKVEAFF. The rearrangement joins TRBV7-6 to TRBJ1-1; no firm D call. The CDR3 length is 11 residues. Trimming took off 5 bases at V and 7 bases at J, with 8 bases between the two ends. Germline values: CDR1 SGHVS, CDR2 FNYEAQ.

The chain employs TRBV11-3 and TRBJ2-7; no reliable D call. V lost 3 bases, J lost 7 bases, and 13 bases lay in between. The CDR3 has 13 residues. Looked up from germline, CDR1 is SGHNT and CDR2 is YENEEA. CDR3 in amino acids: CASSFRGEGEQYF. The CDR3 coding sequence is TGTGCCAGCAGCTTTCGTGGGGAAGGGGAGCAGTACTTC.

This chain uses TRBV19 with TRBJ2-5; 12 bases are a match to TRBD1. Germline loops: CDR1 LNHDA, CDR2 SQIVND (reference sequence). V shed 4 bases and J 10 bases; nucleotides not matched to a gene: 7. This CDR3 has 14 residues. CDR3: CASSTGGQGANQYF. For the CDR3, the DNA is TGTGCCAGTAGTACCGGGGGACAGGGGGCGAACCAGTACTTC.

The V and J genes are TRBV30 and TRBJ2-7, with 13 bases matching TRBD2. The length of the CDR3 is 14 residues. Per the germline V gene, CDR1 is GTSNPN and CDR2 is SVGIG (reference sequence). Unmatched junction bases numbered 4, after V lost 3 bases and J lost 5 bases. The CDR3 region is CAWRGLAGNNEQYF. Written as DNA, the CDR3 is TGTGCCTGGAGGGGACTAGCGGGAAATAACGAGCAGTACTTC.

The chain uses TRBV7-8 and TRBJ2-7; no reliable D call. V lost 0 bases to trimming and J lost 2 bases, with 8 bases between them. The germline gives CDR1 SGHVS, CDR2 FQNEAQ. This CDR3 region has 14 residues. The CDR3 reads CASSLAPGAYEQYF. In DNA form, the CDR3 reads TGTGCCAGCAGCTTAGCTCCAGGAGCCTACGAGCAGTACTTC. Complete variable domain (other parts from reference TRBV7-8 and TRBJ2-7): GAGVSQSPRYKVAKRGQDVALRCDPISGHVSLFWYQQALGQGPEFLTYFQNEAQLDKSGLPSDRFFAERPEGSVSTLKIQRTQQEDSAVYLCASSLAPGAYEQYFGPGTRLTVT.

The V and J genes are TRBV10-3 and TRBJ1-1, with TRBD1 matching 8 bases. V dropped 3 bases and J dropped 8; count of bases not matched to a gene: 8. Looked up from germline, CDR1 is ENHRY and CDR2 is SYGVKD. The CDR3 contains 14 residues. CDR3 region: CAISDDGRGLEAFF. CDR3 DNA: TGTGCCATCAGTGACGACGGCAGGGGGCTGGAAGCTTTCTTT.

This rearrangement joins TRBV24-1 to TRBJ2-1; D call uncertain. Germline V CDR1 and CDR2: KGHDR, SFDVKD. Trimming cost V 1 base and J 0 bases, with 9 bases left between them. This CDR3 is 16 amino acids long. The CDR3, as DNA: TGTGCCACCAGTGATTTAAGAGCGAGCTCCTACAATGAGCAGTTCTTC. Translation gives CATSDLRASSYNEQFF.

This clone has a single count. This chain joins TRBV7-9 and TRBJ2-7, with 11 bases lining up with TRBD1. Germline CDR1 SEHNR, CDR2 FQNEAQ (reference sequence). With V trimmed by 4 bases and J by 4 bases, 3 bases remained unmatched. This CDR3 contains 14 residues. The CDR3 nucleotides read TGTGCCAGCAGCTCGGGGACAGGGGGATACGAGCAGTACTTC. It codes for CASSSGTGGYEQYF.

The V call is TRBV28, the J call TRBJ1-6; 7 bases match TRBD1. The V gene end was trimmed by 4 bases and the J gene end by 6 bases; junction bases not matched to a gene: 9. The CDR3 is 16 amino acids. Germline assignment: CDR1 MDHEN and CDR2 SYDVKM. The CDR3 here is CASSYSRTGFNSPLHF. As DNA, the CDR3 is TGTGCCAGCAGTTATTCCCGGACAGGATTTAATTCACCCCTCCACTTT.

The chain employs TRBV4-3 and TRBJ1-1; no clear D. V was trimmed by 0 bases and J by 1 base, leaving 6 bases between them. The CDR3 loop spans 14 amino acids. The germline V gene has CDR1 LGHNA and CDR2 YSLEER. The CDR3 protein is CASSQEEANTEAFF. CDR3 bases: TGCGCCAGCAGCCAAGAAGAGGCGAACACTGAAGCTTTCTTT.

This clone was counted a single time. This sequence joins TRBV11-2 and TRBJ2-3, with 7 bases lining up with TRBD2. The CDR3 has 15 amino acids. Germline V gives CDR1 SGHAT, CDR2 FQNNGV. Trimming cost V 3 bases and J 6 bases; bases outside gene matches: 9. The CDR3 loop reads CASSFRRELRDTQYF. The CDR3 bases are TGTGCCAGCAGCTTTAGGCGGGAGCTAAGGGATACGCAGTATTTT.

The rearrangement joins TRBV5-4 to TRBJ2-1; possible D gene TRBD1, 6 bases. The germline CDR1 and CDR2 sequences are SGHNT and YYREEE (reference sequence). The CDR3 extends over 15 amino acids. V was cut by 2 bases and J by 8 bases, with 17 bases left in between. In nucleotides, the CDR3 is TGTGCCAGCAGCTTAGCAGGGGCCCTGGACGATGAGCAGTTCTTC. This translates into CASSLAGALDDEQFF.

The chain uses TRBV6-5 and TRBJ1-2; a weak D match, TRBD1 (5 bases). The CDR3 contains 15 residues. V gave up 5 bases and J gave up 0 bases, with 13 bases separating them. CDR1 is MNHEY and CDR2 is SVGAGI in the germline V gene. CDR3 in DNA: TGTGCCAGCAGTCTAACAGGATCAGCTAACTATGGCTACACCTTC. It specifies CASSLTGSANYGYTF.

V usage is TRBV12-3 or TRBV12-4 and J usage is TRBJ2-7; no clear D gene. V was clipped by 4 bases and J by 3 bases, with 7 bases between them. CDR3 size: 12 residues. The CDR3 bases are TGTGCCAGCAGTTCAAGCCTCTACGAGCAGTACTTC. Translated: CASSSSLYEQYF.

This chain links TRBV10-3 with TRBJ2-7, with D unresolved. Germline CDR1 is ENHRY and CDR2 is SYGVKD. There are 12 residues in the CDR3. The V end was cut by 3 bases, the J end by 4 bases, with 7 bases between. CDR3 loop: CAISDLGYEQYF. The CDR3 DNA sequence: TGTGCCATCAGTGACCTGGGTTACGAGCAGTACTTC.

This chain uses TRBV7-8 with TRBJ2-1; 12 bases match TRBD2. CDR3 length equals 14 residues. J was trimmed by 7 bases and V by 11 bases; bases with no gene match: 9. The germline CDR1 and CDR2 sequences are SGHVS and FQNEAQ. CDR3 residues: CAGSTSGSPNEQFF. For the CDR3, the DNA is TGTGCCGGCTCGACTAGCGGGAGCCCAAATGAGCAGTTCTTC.